This T cell receptor beta chain derives from a study of CD8+ T cells in alopecia areata. On the study more broadly: In an open-label trial, patients got 5 to 10 mg tofacitinib twice daily.

Following extraction, RNA underwent reverse transcription to cDNA, which served as the sequencing template. Profiled with immunoSEQ multiplex PCR; TCRdb holds only in-frame clones, not every one. The sample lists hundreds of thousands of clones, 60% occurring once. The CDR3 runs to 13 residues. V was cut by 1 base and J by 7 bases, with 11 bases left in between. Germline CDR1 is KGHSH and CDR2 is LQKENI. As to treatment: oral pan-JAK inhibitor, 5-10 mg twice daily. The chain recombines TRBV18 with TRBJ2-7, with D perhaps being TRBD1 or TRBD2 (5 bases each). The TCR comes from a human donor with alopecia areata. The sequencing used CD4+ T cells sorted from blood, collected around week 53, from a patient treated with tofacitinib. CDR3 region: CASSPQGTLEQYF. The CDR3 DNA follows: TGTGCCAGCTCACCACAGGGGACCTTGGAGCAGTACTTC.